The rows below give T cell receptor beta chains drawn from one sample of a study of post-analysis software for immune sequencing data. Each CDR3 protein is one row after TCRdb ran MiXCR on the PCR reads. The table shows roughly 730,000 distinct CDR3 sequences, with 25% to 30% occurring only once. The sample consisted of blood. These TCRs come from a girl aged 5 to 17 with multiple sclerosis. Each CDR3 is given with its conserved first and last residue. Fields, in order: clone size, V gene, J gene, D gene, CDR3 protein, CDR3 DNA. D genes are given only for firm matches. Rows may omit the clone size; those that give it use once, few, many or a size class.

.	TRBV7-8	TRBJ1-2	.	CASSFRPGANYGYTF	TGTGCCAGCAGCTTCAGGCCGGGGGCTAACTATGGCTACACCTTC
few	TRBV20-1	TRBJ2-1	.	CSAYRVGEQFF	TGCAGTGCTTACAGGGTGGGTGAGCAGTTCTTC
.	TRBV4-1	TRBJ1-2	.	CASSQERGVQELYGYTF	TGCGCCAGCAGCCAAGAGAGGGGGGTCCAGGAACTCTATGGCTACACCTTC
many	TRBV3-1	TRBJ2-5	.	CASSSGRGNQETQYF	TGTGCCAGCAGCTCCGGAAGGGGGAACCAAGAGACCCAGTACTTC
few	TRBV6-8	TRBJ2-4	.	CASSHRVIENIQYF	TGTGCCAGCAGTCACAGGGTTATCGAAAACATTCAGTACTTC
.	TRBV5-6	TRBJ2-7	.	CASSLAPRAYEQYF	TGTGCCAGCAGCTTGGCTCCCAGGGCCTACGAGCAGTACTTC
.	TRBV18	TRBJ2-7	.	CASSPKDIYEQYF	TGTGCCAGCTCACCAAAAGACATCTACGAGCAGTACTTC
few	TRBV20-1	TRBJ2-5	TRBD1	CSAPTTGWAETQYF	TGCAGTGCGCCGACGACAGGGTGGGCAGAGACCCAGTACTTC
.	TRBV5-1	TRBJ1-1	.	CASSLVAGGPNTEAFF	TGCGCCAGCAGCTTGGTTGCTGGGGGCCCGAACACTGAAGCTTTCTTT
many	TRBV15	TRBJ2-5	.	CATSGKETQYF	TGTGCCACCAGCGGAAAAGAGACCCAGTACTTC
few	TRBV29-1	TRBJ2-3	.	CSVHKGPSTDTQYF	TGCAGCGTTCATAAGGGGCCCAGCACAGATACGCAGTATTTT
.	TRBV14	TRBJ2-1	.	CASSPNWWDSPSYNEQFF	TGTGCCAGCAGCCCAAACTGGTGGGACTCCCCCTCCTACAATGAGCAGTTCTTC
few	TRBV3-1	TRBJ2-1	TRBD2	CASSQVGGGPSEQFF	TGTGCCAGCAGCCAAGTTGGGGGAGGGCCGAGTGAGCAGTTCTTC
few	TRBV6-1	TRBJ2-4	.	CASSEAIYKNIQYF	TGTGCCAGCAGTGAAGCAATTTACAAAAACATTCAGTACTTC
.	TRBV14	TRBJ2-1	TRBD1	CASSPKLGQGLNEQFF	TGTGCCAGCAGCCCAAAACTGGGACAGGGACTCAATGAGCAGTTCTTC
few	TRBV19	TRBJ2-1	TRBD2	CASSITRGLAANNEQFF	TGTGCCAGTAGTATCACCCGGGGACTAGCGGCCAACAATGAGCAGTTCTTC
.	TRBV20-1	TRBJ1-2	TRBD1	CSARWRAGGGYTF	TGCAGTGCTAGATGGAGGGCAGGGGGTGGCTACACCTTC
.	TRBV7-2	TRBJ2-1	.	CASSTRRRDNEQFF	TGTGCCAGCAGCACCCGACGGCGTGACAATGAGCAGTTCTTC
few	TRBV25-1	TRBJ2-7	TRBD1	CASSGTGVFSYEQYF	TGTGCCAGCAGTGGTACAGGGGTCTTTTCCTACGAGCAGTACTTC
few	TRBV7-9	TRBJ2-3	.	CASSLLQEKSSTDTQYF	TGTGCCAGCAGCTTACTCCAGGAGAAATCTAGCACAGATACGCAGTATTTT
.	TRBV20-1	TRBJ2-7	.	CSASGTYFYEQYF	TGCAGTGCTAGTGGGACGTACTTCTACGAGCAGTACTTC
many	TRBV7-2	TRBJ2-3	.	CASRLSTDTQYF	TGTGCCAGCAGGTTGAGCACAGATACGCAGTATTTT
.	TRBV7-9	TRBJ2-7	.	CASSRIPLAQYF	TGTGCCAGCAGCCGTATACCTCTCGCCCAGTACTTC
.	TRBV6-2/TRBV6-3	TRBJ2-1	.	CASRDGQGGGNEQFF	TGTGCCAGCAGGGACGGACAGGGAGGGGGCAATGAGCAGTTCTTC
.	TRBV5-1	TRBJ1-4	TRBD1	CASSPGTGRLYLNEKLFF	TGCGCCAGCAGTCCCGGGACAGGGAGACTATACCTAAATGAAAAACTGTTTTTT
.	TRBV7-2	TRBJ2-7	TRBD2	CASSSRLAGPPSEQYF	TGTGCCAGCAGCTCCCGTCTAGCGGGACCACCTAGCGAGCAGTACTTC
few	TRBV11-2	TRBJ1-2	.	CASSSPRDLNWKRDGYTF	TGTGCCAGCAGCTCCCCTCGGGACTTGAATTGGAAAAGGGATGGCTACACCTTC
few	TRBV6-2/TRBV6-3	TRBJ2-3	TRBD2	CASSRLGLAGLSPDTQYF	TGTGCCAGCAGTCGGTTGGGACTAGCGGGATTATCTCCAGATACGCAGTATTTT
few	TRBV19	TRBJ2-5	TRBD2	CASSIAVHAGEQYF	TGTGCCAGTAGTATTGCGGTTCACGCGGGGGAGCAGTACTTC
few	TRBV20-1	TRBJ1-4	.	CSATIDSRNEKLFF	TGCAGTGCAACTATAGACAGTAGAAATGAAAAACTGTTTTTT
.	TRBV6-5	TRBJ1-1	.	CASSYNQGEAFF	TGTGCCAGCAGTTACAACCAGGGTGAAGCTTTCTTT
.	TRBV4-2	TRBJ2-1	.	CASSQDITAYNEQFF	TGTGCCAGCAGCCAAGATATCACAGCCTACAATGAGCAGTTCTTC
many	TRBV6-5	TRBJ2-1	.	CASRGGWDEQFF	TGTGCCAGCAGGGGAGGTTGGGATGAGCAGTTCTTC
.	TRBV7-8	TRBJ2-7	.	CASSTEEFSEQYF	TGTGCCAGCAGCACCGAGGAGTTCTCAGAGCAGTACTTC
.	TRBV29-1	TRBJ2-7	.	CSGPQRGLTYEQYF	TGCAGCGGACCCCAACGAGGTTTGACCTACGAGCAGTACTTC
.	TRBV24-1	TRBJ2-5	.	CATSDLRQGWGTQYF	TGTGCCACCAGTGATTTGCGGCAGGGATGGGGGACCCAGTACTTC
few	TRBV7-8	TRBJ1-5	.	CAWGEGGDNQPQHF	TGTGCCTGGGGGGAGGGTGGCGACAATCAGCCCCAGCATTTT
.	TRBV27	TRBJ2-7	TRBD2	CASSRPGGEQYF	TGTGCCAGCAGTCGACCGGGGGGCGAGCAGTACTTC
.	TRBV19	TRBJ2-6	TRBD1	CASSIDRTGMPGANVLTF	TGTGCCAGTAGTATAGATCGGACAGGGATGCCTGGGGCCAACGTCCTGACTTTC
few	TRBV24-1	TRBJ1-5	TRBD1	CATSRQGFQPQHF	TGTGCCACCAGTAGACAGGGGTTTCAGCCCCAGCATTTT
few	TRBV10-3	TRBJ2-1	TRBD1	CAISVTGTGGVEQFF	TGTGCCATCAGTGTGACCGGGACAGGGGGCGTTGAGCAGTTCTTC
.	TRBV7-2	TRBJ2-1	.	CASSSPSRAGPYNEQFF	TGTGCCAGCAGCTCCCCAAGTCGGGCAGGTCCTTACAATGAGCAGTTCTTC
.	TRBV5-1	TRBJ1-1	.	CASSLGPGANTEAFF	TGCGCCAGCAGCTTGGGGCCAGGGGCGAACACTGAAGCTTTCTTT
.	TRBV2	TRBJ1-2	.	CASPTNNYGYTF	TGTGCCAGCCCCACAAACAACTATGGCTACACCTTC
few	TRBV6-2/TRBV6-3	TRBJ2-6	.	CASSYSERGANVLTF	TGTGCCAGCAGTTACTCGGAGAGAGGGGCCAACGTCCTGACTTTC
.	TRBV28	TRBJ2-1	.	CASSSTWYTQFF	TGTGCCAGCAGTTCCACCTGGTACACCCAGTTCTTC
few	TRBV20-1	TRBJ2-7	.	CSATPASYEQYF	TGCAGTGCTACGCCGGCCTCCTACGAGCAGTACTTC
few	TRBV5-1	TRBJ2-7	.	CASSLGESLYEQYF	TGCGCCAGCAGCTTGGGGGAATCGCTTTACGAGCAGTACTTC
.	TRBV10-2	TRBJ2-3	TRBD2	CASSDPSGGKDTQYF	TGCGCCAGCAGTGACCCTAGCGGGGGGAAAGATACGCAGTATTTT
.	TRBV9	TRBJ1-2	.	CASSESGFKRGYTF	TGTGCCAGCAGCGAGTCGGGCTTTAAAAGGGGCTACACCTTC
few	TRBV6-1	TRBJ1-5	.	CASSEAGAAYSNQPQHF	TGTGCCAGCAGTGAAGCTGGAGCAGCTTATAGCAATCAGCCCCAGCATTTT
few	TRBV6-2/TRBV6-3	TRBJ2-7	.	CASSYSGGKEQYF	TGTGCCAGCAGTTACTCAGGCGGGAAGGAGCAGTACTTC